This TCR beta chain was retrieved from a study of shared clonotypes between healthy human individuals. Study-wide background: Each donor's CD8 memory used one plate, CD8 naive two, each CD4 subset three.

Authors' data handling: ImmunoSEQ only sent back junction sequences with no quality scores, so filtering was done differently. The repertoire was sequenced with immunoSEQ multiplex PCR; TCRdb's copy has only in-frame clones and lacks some. V and J calls and clone size come straight from that table; D and trimming were deduced from the DNA. The table lists about 2,500,000 clones, approximately 94% of them singletons. The CD4+ fraction was divided into a CD45RA+ naive subset and a CD45RA-negative memory subset. General study results and limits: Donor clonotype sharing was expected to depend on sequencing depth.

Concerning this clone: No antigen is known for it. Other DNA sequences in the same sample also yield this CDR3.

Sequenced: naive CD4+ T cells sorted from blood. Subset reported: CD45RA+ positively selected. This TCR came from a man in his late teens or twenties in good health.

In nucleotides, the CDR3 is TGTGCCAGCAGTAGGGACTACAACAATGAGCAGTTCTTC. This translates into CASSRDYNNEQFF. The chain joins TRBV2 to TRBJ2-1; 7 positions match TRBD2. CDR3 length equals 13 residues. CDR1 is SNHLY, CDR2 FYNNEI, per germline. V shed 5 bases and J 5 bases; nucleotides not matched to a gene: 3. Looking up the rest from reference TRBV2 and TRBJ2-1 gives the full variable domain: EPEVTQTPSHQVTQMGQEVILRCVPISNHLYFYWYRQILGQKVEFLVSFYNNEISEKSEIFDDQFSVERPDGSNFTLKIRSTKLEDSAMYFCASSRDYNNEQFFGPGTRLTVL.